The following is a T cell receptor beta chain sequence with its context. Its antigen is undetermined. The data derive from a study of T cell responses to AZD1222 COVID-19 vaccine. Study-level findings and limits: The donor group comprised mostly white British people and more females; the analysis possibly underestimated clonal diversity. Seropositive at baseline were only a handful of AZD1222 recipients.

Germline lookup yields CDR1 SGHTA and CDR2 FQGNSA. CDR3 length: 19 residues. The trim removed 3 bases at V and 6 bases at J, leaving 14 bases unmatched. Sequencing used immunoSEQ multiplex PCR; TCRdb keeps in-frame clones, though not all of them. The repertoire includes roughly 120,000 clones, 88% of them detected once, and about 10% sits in the top ten. The rearrangement uses TRBV7-2 and TRBJ2-1; the match to TRBD2 covers 13 bases. The clonotype was recovered from an adult in good health. The sequencing used peripheral blood, collected on day 0 of AZD1222 vaccination. The CDR3: CASSFVGTTSGGATNEQFF. DNA for the CDR3: TGTGCCAGCAGCTTCGTGGGTACTACTAGCGGGGGGGCCACCAATGAGCAGTTCTTC.